Described below is a single T cell receptor beta chain sequence and its context. This sample was included in a study of blood T cell repertoires in COVID-19. Background on the study: The analysed material was cDNA or gDNA that came from T cells, B-cell-depleted T cells, or PBMCs.

Authors' analysis steps: Counts of nucleated cells, estimated from reference gene primer amplification, were obtained. Libraries were prepared by immunoSEQ multiplex PCR; TCRdb keeps only in-frame clonotypes and omits some of them. That table gives V, J and clone size, and the DNA gave D and trimming. The sample includes some 80,000 clones, 80% to 90% of them seen just once. Germline CDR1 reads SGHVS; CDR2 reads FQNEAQ. The trim removed 3 bases at V and 8 bases at J, leaving 10 bases unmatched. The CDR3 sequence is 15 residues long. V is TRBV7-8 and J is TRBJ2-1; 7 nucleotides align to TRBD2. The receptor comes from a woman in her forties or fifties with acute or convalescent COVID-19. The sample was peripheral blood. The CDR3 is CASSFRRERVDEQFF. DNA for the CDR3: TGTGCCAGCAGCTTTCGGCGGGAGCGGGTGGATGAGCAGTTCTTC. Full variable domain (rest looked up from reference TRBV7-8 and TRBJ2-1): GAGVSQSPRYKVAKRGQDVALRCDPISGHVSLFWYQQALGQGPEFLTYFQNEAQLDKSGLPSDRFFAERPEGSVSTLKIQRTQQEDSAVYLCASSFRRERVDEQFFGPGTRLTVL.